A single sample gave rise to the 29 T cell receptor beta chains below, sequenced in a study of shared clonotypes between healthy human individuals. The table came from immunoSEQ multiplex PCR; TCRdb's copy has only in-frame clones and leaves some out. The table includes about 1.5 million clones, 95% to 99% detected once. The sample taken for sequencing was naive CD4+ T cells sorted from blood. Regarding subset: CD45RA+ positively selected. The receptors here all came from a man aged 25-45 years in good health.

The J gene is TRBJ2-3, the V gene TRBV5-4; 8 bases match TRBD2. There are 15 residues in the CDR3. Germline assignment: CDR1 SGHNT and CDR2 YYREEE (reference sequence). V lost 1 base to trimming and J lost 1 base; unmatched junction nucleotides: 2. Written as DNA, the CDR3 is TGTGCCAGCAGCTTGCGAGCGGGAGGCACAGATACGCAGTATTTT. It specifies CASSLRAGGTDTQYF.

V gene TRBV9 combines with J gene TRBJ2-7, with 9 bases identical to TRBD1. Germline V gene sequence: CDR1 SGDLS, CDR2 YYNGEE. The CDR3 has 13 residues. Losses at the gene ends were 3 bases for V and 7 bases for J; bases not matched to a gene: 5. CDR3 sequence (DNA): TGTGCCAGCAGCGCACAGGGGGCCGGAGAGCAGTACTTC. Encoded protein: CASSAQGAGEQYF.

This chain uses TRBV10-1 with TRBJ2-1; D perhaps matches TRBD2 (6 bases). Germline lookup yields CDR1 WNHNN and CDR2 SYGVQD (reference sequence). Trimming took off 1 base at V and 7 bases at J, with 14 bases between the two ends. The CDR3 runs to 15 residues. The CDR3 DNA reads as TGCGCCAGCAGTGAGTTGGGGGGACTGGGTAATGAGCAGTTCTTC. Its translation is CASSELGGLGNEQFF.

In DNA, the CDR3 is TGCGCCAGCAGCTTGATTAGCGGCACAGATACGCAGTATTTT. Translating gives CASSLISGTDTQYF. This chain uses TRBV5-1 with TRBJ2-3; TRBD2 is a possible D gene (5 bases). V was clipped by 1 base and J by 1 base, with 7 bases between them. Germline values: CDR1 SGHRS, CDR2 YFSETQ. The CDR3 consists of 14 residues.

This sequence joins TRBV18 and TRBJ2-3; TRBD2 agrees at 10 bases. Germline trimming cut 5 bases from V and 5 bases from J; bases unmatched to any gene: 10. Germline lookup yields CDR1 KGHSH and CDR2 LQKENI. The CDR3 runs 16 residues. CDR3 DNA sequence: TGTGCCAGCTCAGCAGCGGGAGGGGATGGTGGAGATACGCAGTATTTT. Encoded protein: CASSAAGGDGGDTQYF.

The chain joins TRBV10-2 to TRBJ2-1, with 8 bases identical to TRBD1. The ends lost 5 bases at V and 9 bases at J; junction bases unmatched: 6. This CDR3 region has 13 residues. CDR1 WSHSY and CDR2 SAAADI come from the germline V gene. CDR3 in amino acids: CASSSSGGGEQFF. CDR3 DNA sequence: TGCGCCAGCAGTTCGTCAGGGGGCGGTGAGCAGTTCTTC.

V usage is TRBV7-9 and J usage is TRBJ1-1; unclear D gene. The ends were cut back, 4 bases at V and 1 base at J, with 16 bases in the middle. The CDR3 runs 16 residues. Germline CDR1 is SEHNR and CDR2 is FQNEAQ (reference sequence). The CDR3 region has the DNA TGTGCCAGCAGCTCGGGGATTCGGAGACGGAACACTGAAGCTTTCTTT. Encoded protein: CASSSGIRRRNTEAFF.

This clone was counted between two and nine times. The V gene is TRBV5-1, the J gene TRBJ2-3; the match to TRBD2 covers 8 bases. The germline CDR1 and CDR2 sequences are SGHRS and YFSETQ. The CDR3 totals 16 residues. Losses at the gene ends were 0 bases for V and 2 bases for J; bases not matched to a gene: 5. The chain's CDR3 is CASSLGGSGNTDTQYF. The CDR3 DNA is TGCGCCAGCAGCTTGGGGGGTAGCGGGAACACAGATACGCAGTATTTT.

The chain couples TRBV5-1 to TRBJ2-1; TRBD1 agrees at 10 bases. CDR1 is SGHRS, CDR2 YFSETQ, per germline. The junction had 4 bases not matched to a gene; V was cut back by 4 bases and J by 0 bases. CDR3 length: 16 residues. CDR3 residues: CASSDRGLNSYNEQFF. The DNA for the CDR3 is TGCGCCAGCAGCGACAGGGGGCTCAACTCCTACAATGAGCAGTTCTTC.

V and J are TRBV6-1 and TRBJ2-7; TRBD2 matches 12 bases. CDR1 is MNHNS, CDR2 SASEGT, per germline. This CDR3 spans 14 amino acids. Germline trimming cut 5 bases from V and 2 bases from J; bases unmatched to any gene: 1. CDR3 region: CASSPSGRAYEQYF. As DNA, the CDR3 is TGTGCCAGCAGTCCTAGCGGGAGGGCCTACGAGCAGTACTTC.

J is TRBJ2-7 and V is TRBV7-9, with 8 bases fitting TRBD2. Per the germline V gene, CDR1 is SEHNR and CDR2 is FQNEAQ (reference sequence). This CDR3 region has 15 residues. After removal of 2 bases from V and 6 bases from J, the junction contained 9 bases not matched to a gene. Here the CDR3 reads CASSLHGTSTVEQYF. The CDR3 DNA reads TGTGCCAGCAGCTTACACGGGACTAGTACCGTCGAGCAGTACTTC.

The CDR3 reads CASSYLTTGGKETQYF. CDR3 DNA: TGTGCCAGCAGTTACTTAACGACAGGGGGTAAAGAGACCCAGTACTTC. V and J are TRBV6-5 and TRBJ2-5; 9 bases are a match to TRBD1. With 1 base clipped from V and 3 bases from J, the junction kept 6 bases outside the gene matches. CDR1 and CDR2 from the germline V gene are MNHEY and SVGAGI. The CDR3 consists of 16 residues.

The CDR3 DNA sequence: TGCGCCAGCAGTTTTGTACCAGGGGATAGCACAGATACGCAGTATTTT. Amino acid sequence: CASSFVPGDSTDTQYF. The chain combines TRBV5-1 with TRBJ2-3; tentative D call: TRBD1 (6 bases). Germline lookup yields CDR1 SGHRS and CDR2 YFSETQ. V lost 5 bases, J lost 0 bases, and 16 bases lay in between. This CDR3 comprises 16 residues. Based on the CDR3 plus reference TRBV5-1 and TRBJ2-3, the full variable domain is KAGVTQTPRYLIKTRGQQVTLSCSPISGHRSVSWYQQTPGQGLQFLFEYFSETQRNKGNFPGRFSGRQFSNSRSEMNVSTLELGDSALYLCASSFVPGDSTDTQYFGPGTRLTVL.

The chain is built from TRBV27 and TRBJ2-5, with D unresolved. V dropped 3 bases and J dropped 2 bases, with 7 bases sitting between them. Per the germline V gene, CDR1 is MNHEY and CDR2 is SMNVEV (reference sequence). The CDR3 consists of 13 residues. DNA for the CDR3: TGTGCCAGCAGTTTCTTGGGGCAAGAGACCCAGTACTTC. It encodes CASSFLGQETQYF.

The DNA of the CDR3 is TGTGCCACCAAACCGGGACAGGGCTACCAGCCCCAGCATTTT. The encoded protein is CATKPGQGYQPQHF. This sequence joins TRBV28 and TRBJ1-5; 9 bases fit TRBD1. Germline V lookup: CDR1 MDHEN, CDR2 SYDVKM. The CDR3 runs to 14 residues. Trimming cost V 10 bases and J 7 bases; bases outside gene matches: 11.

V is TRBV20-1 and J is TRBJ2-7; 7 positions agree with TRBD2. Germline V gene lookup returns CDR1 DFQATT and CDR2 SNEGSKA (reference sequence). There are 11 residues in the CDR3. The CDR3, as DNA: TGCAGGCCGGGGGGTGGATTGGAGCAGTACTTC. Encoded protein: CRPGGGLEQYF.

This clone has just one count. J is TRBJ2-3 and V is TRBV29-1, with 14 bases matching TRBD2. Germline V gene lookup returns CDR1 SQVTM and CDR2 ANQGSEA. Losses at the gene ends were 6 bases for V and 0 bases for J; bases not matched to a gene: 11. CDR3 length: 18 amino acids. The CDR3 nucleotides read TGCAGCGTGAGGGGGGGGACTAGCGGGAGCGCTAGCACAGATACGCAGTATTTT. Protein sequence: CSVRGGTSGSASTDTQYF.

This rearrangement joins TRBV21-1 to TRBJ2-3; the DNA was not used to check the table's D call, TRBD2. TRBV21-1 corresponds to a pseudogene. The CDR3 spans 17 residues. The CDR3 spells CASSKLSSGASTDTQYF. The CDR3 region has the DNA TGTGCCAGCAGCAAATTATCTAGCGGAGCTAGCACAGATACGCAGTATTTT.

Concerning this clone itself: A junction end diverges from the germline sequence, so it may reflect a read error. V and J are TRBV5-1 and TRBJ2-2; the D gene is possibly TRBD1 (5 bases). The germline CDR1 and CDR2 sequences are SGHRS and YFSETQ. The CDR3 contains 12 residues. The CDR3 region is CASSLGLRDLFF. The CDR3 nucleotides read TGCGCCAGCAGCTTGGGTCTCAGGGATCTGTTTTTT. The full variable domain, rest sourced from reference TRBV5-1 and TRBJ2-2, is KAGVTQTPRYLIKTRGQQVTLSCSPISGHRSVSWYQQTPGQGLQFLFEYFSETQRNKGNFPGRFSGRQFSNSRSEMNVSTLELGDSALYLCASSLGLRDLFFGEGSRLTVL.

This sequence joins TRBV7-9 and TRBJ2-5; the D gene is possibly TRBD1 (5 bases). Looked up from germline, CDR1 is SEHNR and CDR2 is FQNEAQ (reference sequence). V lost 5 bases and J 3 bases, leaving 22 bases between the germline ends. The CDR3 loop spans 17 amino acids. The CDR3 reads CASSPQPGQGSEETQYF. CDR3 nucleotides: TGTGCCAGCAGCCCTCAGCCCGGCCAGGGATCCGAAGAGACCCAGTACTTC. The entire variable domain, with the rest obtained from reference TRBV7-9 and TRBJ2-5, is as follows: DTGVSQNPRHKITKRGQNVTFRCDPISEHNRLYWYRQTLGQGPEFLTYFQNEAQLEKSRLLSDRFSAERPKGSFSTLEIQRTEQGDSAMYLCASSPQPGQGSEETQYFGPGTRLLVL.

CDR3 region: CASSLEQANEKLFF. The CDR3 DNA follows: TGCGCCAGCAGCTTGGAACAGGCTAATGAAAAACTGTTTTTT. This rearrangement joins TRBV5-1 to TRBJ1-4; D might be TRBD1 (5 bases). The CDR3 has 14 residues. Germline assignment: CDR1 SGHRS and CDR2 YFSETQ. V was trimmed by 0 bases and J by 3 bases, leaving 6 bases between them.

This sequence joins TRBV9 and TRBJ2-5, with D maybe TRBD2 (6 bases). CDR3 length: 15 residues. Trimming pared 3 bases from V and 4 bases from J, leaving 16 bases between. Germline lookup yields CDR1 SGDLS and CDR2 YYNGEE. The CDR3 spells CASSENRDFRETQYF. CDR3 sequence (DNA): TGTGCCAGCAGCGAAAACCGGGACTTCCGAGAGACCCAGTACTTC.

This clone was observed once. The DNA for the CDR3 is TGTGCCAGCGCAACCAGTTTCGGTACTAGCGGGGAGACCCAGTACTTC. Its protein product is CASATSFGTSGETQYF. V gene TRBV28 combines with J gene TRBJ2-5, with TRBD2 matching 9 bases. V lost 8 bases, J lost 5 bases, and 15 bases stayed unmatched. This CDR3 is built from 16 residues. Per the germline V gene, CDR1 is MDHEN and CDR2 is SYDVKM.

J is TRBJ1-3 and V is TRBV2; D unresolved. CDR1 is SNHLY and CDR2 is FYNNEI in the germline V gene. The V and J ends lost 5 bases and 0 bases respectively, with 14 bases between them. This CDR3 contains 16 residues. CDR3 DNA: TGTGCCAGCAGTCAGAGGGCCGGACCCTCTGGAAACACCATATATTTT. Residues: CASSQRAGPSGNTIYF.

The V and J genes are TRBV15 and TRBJ2-3; 8 bases map to TRBD2. The CDR3 extends over 15 amino acids. Germline values: CDR1 LNHNV, CDR2 YYDKDF (reference sequence). V lost 0 bases to trimming and J lost 5 bases; unmatched junction nucleotides: 4. The CDR3 protein is CATSRDAGRGDTQYF. CDR3 DNA sequence: TGTGCCACCAGCAGAGATGCCGGGAGGGGAGATACGCAGTATTTT.

This chain joins TRBV29-1 and TRBJ1-1, with TRBD1 identical over 9 bases. V was pared by 6 bases and J by 0 bases, with 5 bases of the junction left unmatched. This CDR3 comprises 14 residues. The germline gives CDR1 SQVTM, CDR2 ANQGSEA. The CDR3 sequence is CSVRTGAMNTEAFF. As DNA, the CDR3 is TGCAGCGTGAGGACAGGGGCTATGAACACTGAAGCTTTCTTT.

The chain has TRBV10-2 and TRBJ1-2; D is ambiguous. Trimming left V 0 bases short and J 8 bases short, with 10 bases between. Germline V gives CDR1 WSHSY, CDR2 SAAADI. CDR3 length: 13 amino acids. CDR3 nucleotide sequence: TGCGCCAGCAGTGAGTCACCGGGTACGGGCTACACCTTC. Translated, it gives CASSESPGTGYTF.

The genes are TRBV18 and TRBJ2-3; D tentatively reads TRBD1 or TRBD2 (5 bases each). The CDR3 consists of 16 residues. From germline, CDR1 is KGHSH and CDR2 LQKENI. Trimming pared 2 bases from V and 1 base from J, leaving 13 bases between. CDR3: CASSPAWGSRTDTQYF. The CDR3 bases are TGTGCCAGCTCACCAGCTTGGGGGAGTCGCACAGATACGCAGTATTTT.

The sample holds one count of this clone. The genes are TRBV5-1 and TRBJ2-2; D gene unclear. The CDR3 loop spans 14 amino acids. CDR1 is SGHRS, CDR2 YFSETQ, per germline. V was shortened by 3 bases and J by 2 bases, with 8 bases between the two germline ends. The CDR3 DNA follows: TGCGCCAGCAGCTCCGTGAGAAACACCGGGGAGCTGTTTTTT. Protein sequence: CASSSVRNTGELFF.